The T cell receptor (beta chain) described here comes from a study of blood T cell repertoires in COVID-19 (dated by TCRdb to the early 2020s). A note on the overall study: Samples covering the acute and convalescent phases of COVID-19 were provided by collaborators in the United States, Italy and Spain. The material from the prospective study consisted of cDNA or gDNA derived from T cells, B-cell-depleted T cells, or PBMCs. Deeply sampled blood TCRbeta repertoires from subjects exposed to, actively infected with, or recovered from COVID-19 were included in the dataset. The repertoires were made available in a free public database intended to serve as a resource for research on the immune response to SARS-CoV-2. Samples were obtained from the ongoing ImmuneRACE study (first 160 participants) and from over 1,000 subjects provided by 6 global collaborators. Sample metadata almost always included a de-identified subject ID, COVID-19 status, age in years and sex. HLA class I and class II types, where available, came from metadata supplied by the sample provider rather than from assay-based typing. What the authors observed across the whole study: How much clinical and demographic metadata was included differed by source and by participant, and the metadata was provided uncurated.

Based on the germline V gene, the CDR1 and CDR2 sequences are LGHNT and FRNRAP. From V the trimming removes 0 bases and from J it removes 10 bases, while the gene matches leave 3 bases of the junction unaccounted for. The CDR3 contains 13 residues, cysteine and phenylalanine counted. Kept here is only the CDR3 DNA, which spans 39 bases and is read in frame from base 1. Participants in the prospective study were aged roughly 18 to 90 years, lived in over 20 United States geographic areas, and enrolled through a virtual design. In the prospective study, participants were assigned to cohorts based on the clinical history participants reported in a screening survey and a study questionnaire. Exposed participants had been in contact, within 2 weeks of entering the study, with a person who had a PCR-confirmed or clinician-diagnosed case of COVID-19. Mobile phlebotomists in the prospective study collected whole blood, serum and a nasopharyngeal or oropharyngeal swab from every participant. Prospective study participants could optionally give additional blood draws and questionnaires over an approximately two-month period. Before DNA extraction, prospective study blood samples were shipped either frozen or at room temperature.

TCRbeta CDR3 regions were amplified from genomic DNA by means of the immunoSEQ Assay, a bias-controlled multiplex PCR. The study's own analysis went as follows. Nucleated cell counts per sample were estimated from amplification of reference gene primers within the assay. Sequence reads were collapsed and filtered to measure the absolute abundance of every unique TCRbeta CDR3 rearrangement. For each sample, productive Simpson clonality was calculated by taking the square root of Simpson's diversity index across productive rearrangements. TCRdb carries this immuneACCESS record with in-frame sequences only. Its versions omit some clonotypes, under half of them owing to an unresolved V gene in the studies checked, with the rest unexplained. The V and J calls and clone size are taken from that table; D and trimming were inferred from the DNA. The sample records fewer than 250,000 clones, roughly 88% of which are singletons. In total, the top ten clones hold about 4% of the sample.

As to this clone: What antigen it recognizes has not been identified. No base qualities exist here, and no much larger clone lies one base off it.

The specimen sequenced was PBMCs or T cells enriched from blood (not recorded which). The receptor was derived from a woman in her thirties who had been exposed to COVID-19. This chain joins TRBV12-5 to TRBJ2-1, with 7 bases matching TRBD2. At the DNA level, the sequence is TGTGCTAGTGGTTTGGTTGGGGGAGGGGAGCAGTTCTTC. Translated, this is CASGLVGGGEQFF.